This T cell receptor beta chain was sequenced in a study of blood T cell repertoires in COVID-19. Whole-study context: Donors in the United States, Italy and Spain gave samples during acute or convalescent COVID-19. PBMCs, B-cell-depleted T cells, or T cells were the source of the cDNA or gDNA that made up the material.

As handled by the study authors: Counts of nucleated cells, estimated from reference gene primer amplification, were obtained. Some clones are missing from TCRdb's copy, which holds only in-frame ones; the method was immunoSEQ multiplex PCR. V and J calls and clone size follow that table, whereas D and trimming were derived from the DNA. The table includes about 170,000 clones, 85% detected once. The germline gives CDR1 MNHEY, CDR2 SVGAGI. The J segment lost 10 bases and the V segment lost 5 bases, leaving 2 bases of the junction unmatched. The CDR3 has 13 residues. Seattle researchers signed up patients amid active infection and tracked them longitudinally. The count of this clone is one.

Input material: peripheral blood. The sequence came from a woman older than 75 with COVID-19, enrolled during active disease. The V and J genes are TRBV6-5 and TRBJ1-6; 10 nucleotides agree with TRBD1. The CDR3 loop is CASSRTGGSPLHF. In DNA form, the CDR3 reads TGTGCCAGCAGTCGGACAGGGGGATCACCCCTCCACTTT.